This TCR beta chain was sequenced for a study of chemoradiotherapy in HPV16-positive cancers. This clone showed up just once. No antigen is known for it. The table came from immunoSEQ multiplex PCR; TCRdb's copy has only in-frame clones and leaves some out. Of approximately 17,000 clones detected, roughly 86% appear once; the ten largest clones hold 2.3%. General study results and limits: Candidate HPV-specific clones and E7-related TCR motifs grew in tumor during treatment.

CDR3 length: 16 residues. J was trimmed by 1 base and V by 5 bases; bases with no gene match: 5. Germline V gene data show CDR1 as SGHVS and CDR2 as FNYEAQ. The sample was blood, taken from a patient who underwent chemoradiotherapy. This chain links TRBV7-6 with TRBJ2-3, with 11 bases that match TRBD2. This sequence was found in a human donor with HPV-associated anogenital cancer. The CDR3 loop is CASSGLAGGGTDTQYF. The CDR3 bases are TGTGCCAGCAGCGGATTAGCGGGAGGGGGCACAGATACGCAGTATTTT.